The present T cell receptor beta chain was sequenced within a study of cytomegalovirus exposure and HLA in healthy donors. Points from the study as a whole: Follow-up analysis found HLA locus-dependent TCR association rates, highest for DRB1 and lowest for HLA-C. Presence/absence analyses rested on an assumption that sequencing depth was roughly uniform across donors.

On this clone: The antigen remains undetermined.

The study ran its PCR with 60 Vbeta and 13 Jbeta primers. Repertoires were generated with immunoSEQ multiplex PCR, while TCRdb's copy carries only in-frame clones and drops some. The sample yields about 200,000 clones, around 82% seen once. CDR1 is SGHKS, CDR2 YYEKEE, per germline (reference sequence). The CDR3 sequence is 15 residues long. V gave up 0 bases and J gave up 4 bases; unmatched junction bases: 7. The source is a young woman in good health and CMV-seronegative. The chain joins TRBV5-5 to TRBJ2-7; 7 nucleotides line up with TRBD1. The sequenced material came from PBMCs. In DNA form, the CDR3 reads TGTGCCAGCAGCTTGGCGTATGGCAGGGGGTACGAGCAGTACTTC. This translates into CASSLAYGRGYEQYF.